Reported below is one TCR beta chain. The antigen is not known. Germline values: CDR1 SGHAT, CDR2 FQNNGV. Trimming cost V 5 bases and J 2 bases; bases outside gene matches: 16. CDR3 length: 19 amino acids. This record belongs to a study of cytomegalovirus exposure and HLA in healthy donors. Overall study findings and caveats: Later analysis suggested links between common viral pathogens and several top significant clusters.

The PCR was carried out with 60 Vbeta primers and 13 Jbeta primers. Sequencing was performed with immunoSEQ multiplex PCR; in TCRdb, only in-frame clones are kept and a portion is missing. The sample holds around 76,000 clones. Sequencing was done on a sample of PBMCs. The sequence was collected from a man aged 40-49 years in good health and CMV-seronegative. The gene calls are TRBV11-2 and TRBJ2-1; 9 bases agree with TRBD2. The CDR3, as DNA: TGTGCCAGCAGCCCTGGACATAAAGTGGCGGGAGGGACCTACAATGAGCAGTTCTTC. Translation: CASSPGHKVAGGTYNEQFF.